The 6 T cell receptor beta chains given below trace back to one sample, sequenced in a study. The sorted Tregs were CD4+CD25+CD127-/low cells. Using its own MiXCR run on the 5' RACE reads, TCRdb lists one record per CDR3 protein. The profile covers about 4,900 distinct CDR3 sequences, with approximately 78% appearing a single time and around 4% taken by the ten largest. Sequenced: Tregs sorted from blood. These receptors came from a female donor with breast cancer.

The V and J genes are TRBV5-6 and TRBJ2-5; D remains unclear. This CDR3 spans 13 amino acids. Germline assignment: CDR1 SGHDT and CDR2 YYEEEE. V lost 7 bases and J lost 3, with 13 bases in between. This chain's CDR3 is CASEGPVEETQYF. In nucleotides, the CDR3 is TGTGCCAGCGAAGGCCCCGTCGAAGAGACCCAGTACTTC.

J is TRBJ2-5 and V is TRBV20-1, with D uncertain. Germline V gene data show CDR1 as DFQATT and CDR2 as SNEGSKA (reference sequence). V lost 1 base to trimming and J lost 1 base, with 7 bases between them. This CDR3 is 13 amino acids long. The chain's CDR3 is CSARVWVQETQYF. Written as DNA, the CDR3 is TGCAGTGCTAGAGTGTGGGTCCAAGAGACCCAGTACTTC.

With respect to this clonotype: The junction and the germline gene differ at one end; a read error may be behind it. The chain links TRBV20-1 to TRBJ1-2, with 9 bases aligning to TRBD1. This CDR3 has 13 amino acids. Per germline, CDR1 DFQATT and CDR2 SNEGSKA (reference sequence). CDR3 DNA sequence: TGCAGTTCAAATCCAACAGGGGGCTATAGCTACACCTTC. Its protein product is CSSNPTGGYSYTF.

This chain links TRBV20-1 with TRBJ2-7; TRBD2 aligns across 14 bases. The V gene's germline CDR1 is DFQATT and CDR2 SNEGSKA (reference sequence). With V trimmed by 4 bases and J by 4 bases, 6 bases remained unmatched. The CDR3 spans 15 residues. The CDR3 here is CSAKGLAGVVYEQYF. In DNA, the CDR3 is TGCAGTGCTAAGGGACTAGCGGGAGTGGTTTACGAGCAGTACTTC.

The genes are TRBV5-6 and TRBJ1-2; maybe TRBD1 (6 bases). Germline-derived CDR1 and CDR2 are SGHDT and YYEEEE. The V end lost 2 bases, the J end lost 6 bases, and 14 bases lay between the germline ends. The CDR3 extends over 14 amino acids. CDR3 loop: CASSLLRGLDGYTF. The CDR3 region has the DNA TGTGCCAGCAGCTTATTACGGGGGCTCGATGGCTACACCTTC.

The chain employs TRBV4-1 and TRBJ2-1; TRBD1 might be the D (6 bases). Trimming took 0 bases from V and 5 from J, leaving 11 bases between them. This CDR3 has 15 residues. Germline V lookup: CDR1 MGHRA, CDR2 YSYEKL. CDR3 in amino acids: CASSQEWDTDNEQFF. CDR3 sequence (DNA): TGCGCCAGCAGCCAAGAGTGGGACACCGACAATGAGCAGTTCTTC.